This T cell receptor (beta chain) stems from a study of T cell clonality in common variable immunodeficiency. The protocol was immunoSEQ multiplex PCR, while the TCRdb copy is restricted to in-frame clones and leaves out a portion. This repertoire holds about 34,000 clones, and none appear only once. Worth noting for this clone: Its antigen is unidentified. Read data end 3 residues before the CDR3 end; the end is taken from the germline J gene.

CVID subjects were neither ill nor on immunomodulatory or immunosuppressive medication at sampling. The study's findings and limits: Fewer deletions and N-nucleotide insertions were reportedly seen in common variable immunodeficiency TCR beta sequences. What drives increased CVID clonality needs T cell subpopulation sequencing.

The CDR3 consists of 15 residues. Germline loops: CDR1 SNHLY, CDR2 FYNNEI. V gave up 5 bases and J gave up 3 bases, with 14 bases separating them. V is TRBV2 and J is TRBJ1-5; D gene unclear. The sample comprised peripheral blood mononuclear cells. The clonotype was recovered from a human donor with common variable immunodeficiency. The CDR3 loop is CASSRTTGNNQPQHF. The CDR3 DNA, read in part, is TGTGCCAGCAGTCGGACGACGGGGAACAATCAGCCC.